This is a list of T cell receptor beta chains from one sample in a study of OX40 agonist ivuxolimab in advanced cancers. The method was immunoSEQ multiplex PCR; TCRdb's version includes in-frame clones alone and lacks a portion of them. Here the sample spans around 70,000 clones, roughly four fifths being singletons. Sequencing used CD4+ or CD8+ T cells sorted from blood, obtained in a trial of the OX40 agonist ivuxolimab. The receptors originated from an adult with an advanced solid tumor such as melanoma, head and neck, liver or kidney cancer. CDR3s include the opening cysteine and the closing phenylalanine or tryptophan. A D gene is named only where the DNA matches it firmly. Some rows have no size entry. The others give once, few or many, or a class for an expanded clone.

TRBV6-6	TRBD1	.	TRBJ2-6	TGTGCCAGCAACCAAGGGGGCGCTGGGGCCAACGTCCTGACTTTC	CASNQGGAGANVLTF
TRBV12-5	.	.	TRBJ1-2	TGTGCTAGTGGTTTGGGGTTTAGCTATGGCTACACCTTC	CASGLGFSYGYTF
TRBV6-1	.	.	TRBJ1-5	TGTGCCAGCAGTGAAACTGGGTATCAGCCCCAGCATTTT	CASSETGYQPQHF
TRBV7-2	TRBD2	.	TRBJ2-2	TGTGCCAGCAGCTCGGGGCTAGCGGCGAACACCGGGGAGCTGTTTTTT	CASSSGLAANTGELFF
TRBV11-3	.	.	TRBJ2-1	TGTGCCAGCAGCCTCCGGGACTCGACCTACAATGAGCAGTTCTTC	CASSLRDSTYNEQFF
TRBV4-3	TRBD2	few	TRBJ2-3	TGCGCCAGCAGCCAGGATTTGTTTAGCGGGACTAGCACAGATACGCAGTATTTT	CASSQDLFSGTSTDTQYF
TRBV6-5	.	.	TRBJ2-3	TGTGCCAGCAGCCGGATTATCGGGAGCACAGATACGCAGTATTTT	CASSRIIGSTDTQYF
TRBV27	.	.	TRBJ2-2	TGTGCCAGCGGGTTCAACGGGTTCACCACCGGGGAGCTGTTTTTT	CASGFNGFTTGELFF
TRBV7-2	TRBD2	few	TRBJ2-7	TGTGCCAGCAGCCCGGGACAGCAGGGCCTAGCGGGAGGGCCGTACGAGCAGTACTTC	CASSPGQQGLAGGPYEQYF
TRBV6-4	.	.	TRBJ1-2	TGTGCCAGCACCCCAGGGGAGGGGGTCTATGGCTACACCTTC	CASTPGEGVYGYTF
TRBV7-2	TRBD2	.	TRBJ2-2	TGTGCCAGCAGCTTGACTAGCGGGAGGGCCAAGGAGGGGGAGCTGTTTTTT	CASSLTSGRAKEGELFF
TRBV5-4	TRBD2	.	TRBJ2-1	TGTGCCAGCAGCTTGGCGACTAGCGGGACCAAAGTAGAGCAGTTCTTC	CASSLATSGTKVEQFF
TRBV9	TRBD1	.	TRBJ2-5	TGTGCCAGCAGCACGGGGGACAGGGGTTGGTTAGAGACCCAGTACTTC	CASSTGDRGWLETQYF
TRBV7-8	TRBD1	once	TRBJ2-2	TGTGCCAGCAGAGGGACAGGGGACACCGGGGAGCTGTTTTTT	CASRGTGDTGELFF
TRBV5-4	TRBD2	.	TRBJ2-3	TGTGCCAGCAGCGAAAGACTAGCGGGAGACGGGACAGATACGCAGTATTTT	CASSERLAGDGTDTQYF
TRBV7-6	TRBD1	.	TRBJ2-3	TGTGCCAGCAGCTTAGCGAACCCTACAGGGGGAGATACGCAGTATTTT	CASSLANPTGGDTQYF
TRBV5-4	.	.	TRBJ2-1	TGTGCCAGCAGCTCCGCTGGACTCCTGGAGCAGTTCTTC	CASSSAGLLEQFF
TRBV6-1	.	.	TRBJ2-7	TGTGCCAGCAGTGAATTTCGACTCGGGTTCACCTACGAGCAGTACTTC	CASSEFRLGFTYEQYF
TRBV20-1	TRBD1	.	TRBJ1-2	TGCAGTGCTAGGACAGGGAGAGGCTACACCTTC	CSARTGRGYTF
TRBV10-2	TRBD1	.	TRBJ2-1	TGCGCCAGCAAACGACAGGGCACTTCGGGGAAAACCTACAATGAGCAGTTCTTC	CASKRQGTSGKTYNEQFF
TRBV7-9	.	.	TRBJ1-5	TGTGCCAGCAGCCGCGCGGAAGGGTCCCAGCATTTT	CASSRAEGSQHF
TRBV19	.	.	TRBJ1-1	TGTGCCAGTAGTCCCCCTAGGTTCACTGAAGCTTTCTTT	CASSPPRFTEAFF
TRBV29-1	TRBD2	.	TRBJ2-1	TGCAGCGTTGGATTTAGCGGGAACGTTGGCAATGAGCAGTTCTTC	CSVGFSGNVGNEQFF
TRBV7-6	.	many	TRBJ2-2	TGTGCCAGCAGCTTAGCCGCCCCCGGGGCTAACACCGGGGAGCTGTTTTTT	CASSLAAPGANTGELFF
TRBV2	.	.	TRBJ1-2	TGTGCCAGCAGTGCCCGGGATTCAGCTAACTATGGCTACACCTTC	CASSARDSANYGYTF
TRBV7-2	.	once	TRBJ1-2	TGTGCCAGCAGCGCTGGACAGTCTGGTGGCTACACCTTC	CASSAGQSGGYTF
TRBV6-5	.	.	TRBJ2-7	TGTGCCAGCAGTCGTTTTTTGGACAGCTCCTACGAGCAGTACTTC	CASSRFLDSSYEQYF
TRBV7-6	.	.	TRBJ2-2	TGTGCCAGCAGCTTAAAGGGAGGCACCGGGGAGCTGTTTTTT	CASSLKGGTGELFF
TRBV7-2	TRBD2	few	TRBJ2-5	TGTGCCAGCAGCTTAGGCGGGAGGGGGGAGACCCAGTACTTC	CASSLGGRGETQYF
TRBV4-3	.	.	TRBJ2-5	TGCGCCAGCAGTCGAGGCTGGGGAGAGACCCAGTACTTC	CASSRGWGETQYF
TRBV5-1	TRBD1	.	TRBJ2-7	TGCGCCAGCAGCTTACAGGGGGCGTACGAGCAGTACTTC	CASSLQGAYEQYF
TRBV11-3	.	.	TRBJ1-2	TGTGCCAGCAGCTACGGACCGGGGGCGTATGGCTACACCTTC	CASSYGPGAYGYTF
TRBV11-3	TRBD2	once	TRBJ2-1	TGTGCCAGCAGCTTAGCCAGCGGGAGTGGGTACAATGAGCAGTTCTTC	CASSLASGSGYNEQFF
TRBV9	TRBD2	medium-sized	TRBJ2-2	TGTGCCACCAGCGGGAGTGCAGACACCGGGGAGCTGTTTTTT	CATSGSADTGELFF
TRBV6-6	.	.	TRBJ1-4	TGTGCCAGCAGTTTTATGGTGAGCGATGAAAAACTGTTTTTT	CASSFMVSDEKLFF
TRBV19	.	.	TRBJ2-2	TGTGCCAGTAGCTTCCGGCAGGGGCTTGCAGCCGGGGAGCTGTTTTTT	CASSFRQGLAAGELFF
TRBV19	TRBD2	.	TRBJ2-5	TGTGCCAGTAGTATACGGGGCTCCAGGACTAGTGGAGAGACCCAGTACTTC	CASSIRGSRTSGETQYF
TRBV29-1	.	.	TRBJ2-4	TGCAGCGTTATGGAGGGTGGGGGCGGCATTCAGTACTTC	CSVMEGGGGIQYF
TRBV4-2	.	.	TRBJ2-7	TGTGCCAGCAGCCAAGACCAAGCGGGCTCATCCTACGAGCAGTACTTC	CASSQDQAGSSYEQYF
TRBV6-1	TRBD1	.	TRBJ1-2	TGTGCCAGCAGTGCCGGGACAGGGGGCCATGGCTACACCTTC	CASSAGTGGHGYTF